This entry lists 14 T cell receptor beta chains sequenced from one sample in a study of blood T cells in healthy people across ages. The authors ran a second PCR of about 7 to 11 cycles using a sample-barcoded 5' primer and a J-beta primer mix. From the 5' RACE reads, TCRdb called clonotypes with MiXCR, one entry per CDR3 protein. The sample lists around 690,000 distinct CDR3 sequences, 58% occurring once. The sequencing input was blood. The receptors originated from a man aged 60 to 69 in good health.

The genes are TRBV6-2 or TRBV6-3 and TRBJ2-3; TRBD1 aligns across 9 bases. V gave up 1 base and J gave up 1 base; unmatched junction bases: 6. Germline lookup yields CDR1 MNHEY and CDR2 SVGEGT. The CDR3 is 17 amino acids. In DNA, the CDR3 is TGTGCCAGCAGTTACTTCGCGGACAGGGGAGGCACAGATACGCAGTATTTT. Translated, it gives CASSYFADRGGTDTQYF.

The chain links TRBV9 to TRBJ2-1; 9 positions agree with TRBD2. V lost 0 bases and J lost 2; bases outside the gene matches: 3. The length of the CDR3 is 16 residues. The germline V gene encodes CDR1 SGDLS and CDR2 YYNGEE. CDR3 bases: TGTGCCAGCAGCGTAGAAGCTAGCGGGGCCTACAATGAGCAGTTCTTC. This sequence encodes CASSVEASGAYNEQFF.

The rearrangement joins TRBV20-1 to TRBJ1-2; no clear D gene. The CDR3 runs to 14 residues. Germline V lookup: CDR1 DFQATT, CDR2 SNEGSKA (reference sequence). Trimming left V 4 bases short and J 4 bases short, with 16 bases between. DNA for the CDR3: TGCAGTGCTAAACCCCCCGCATCTCCCTATGGCTACACCTTC. Its protein product is CSAKPPASPYGYTF.

The genes are TRBV19 and TRBJ1-4; tentatively, D is TRBD1 (6 bases). The germline CDR1 and CDR2 sequences are LNHDA and SQIVND (reference sequence). The CDR3 runs 16 residues. Trimming pared 7 bases from V and 1 base from J, leaving 16 bases between. This CDR3 is CASTFGGPGTNEKLFF. Here the CDR3 DNA reads TGTGCCAGTACCTTTGGGGGGCCTGGAACTAATGAAAAACTGTTTTTT.

The chain uses TRBV20-1 and TRBJ2-1; D is ambiguous. Between the trimmed V and J ends, which lost 6 bases and 10 bases, there was a span of 25 bases. CDR1 and CDR2 from the germline V gene are DFQATT and SNEGSKA (reference sequence). This CDR3 region has 15 residues. In nucleotides, the CDR3 is TGCAGTGCCACCAACAGACGTGCGTCGATTTACGAGCAGTTCTTC. This sequence encodes CSATNRRASIYEQFF.

This clonotype was observed a few times. This chain links TRBV12-3 or TRBV12-4 with TRBJ2-7; unclear D gene. V was shortened by 5 bases and J by 0 bases, with 5 bases between the two germline ends. The CDR3 covers 12 residues. DNA for the CDR3: TGTGCCAGCAGTAGGTACTCCTACGAGCAGTACTTC. Its translation is CASSRYSYEQYF.

The chain recombines TRBV6-5 with TRBJ2-2, with 7 bases fitting TRBD2. Unmatched junction bases numbered 7, after V lost 8 bases and J lost 1 base. This CDR3 comprises 15 residues. Germline V gene sequence: CDR1 MNHEY, CDR2 SVGAGI. The CDR3 here is CASHTGGLNTGELFF. CDR3 DNA: TGTGCCAGCCACACGGGGGGACTGAACACCGGGGAGCTGTTTTTT.

This clonotype was counted only a few times. This sequence joins TRBV9 and TRBJ2-5; no clear D gene. The CDR3 has 14 amino acids. V was clipped by 0 bases and J by 4 bases, with 10 bases between them. Germline CDR1 is SGDLS and CDR2 is YYNGEE. CDR3 coding DNA: TGTGCCAGCAGCGTAGGCTGGCAGAGAGAGACCCAGTACTTC. It is translated as CASSVGWQRETQYF. Full variable domain (missing parts from reference TRBV9 and TRBJ2-5): DSGVTQTPKHLITATGQRVTLRCSPRSGDLSVYWYQQSLDQGLQFLIQYYNGEERAKGNILERFSAQQFPDLHSELNLSSLELGDSALYFCASSVGWQRETQYFGPGTRLLVL.

The chain employs TRBV20-1 and TRBJ2-7; TRBD2 matches at 9 bases. V dropped 0 bases and J dropped 6; count of bases not matched to a gene: 6. This CDR3 contains 14 residues. Per germline, CDR1 DFQATT and CDR2 SNEGSKA (reference sequence). This CDR3 reads CSARDSGGRAEQYF. CDR3 bases: TGCAGTGCTAGAGATAGCGGGGGTCGTGCCGAGCAGTACTTC.

The CDR3 sequence is CASSQVRGPGSQETQYF. Here the CDR3 DNA reads TGTGCCAGCAGCCAAGTGAGGGGGCCAGGCTCGCAAGAGACCCAGTACTTC. The rearrangement uses TRBV3-1 and TRBJ2-5; 7 bases line up with TRBD1. Germline-derived CDR1 and CDR2 are LGHDT and YNNKEL (reference sequence). Germline trimming cut 1 base from V and 2 bases from J; bases unmatched to any gene: 10. The CDR3 has 17 residues.

The chain carries TRBV20-1 and TRBJ2-5, with 8 bases lining up with TRBD2. CDR1 and CDR2 (germline): DFQATT, SNEGSKA (reference sequence). The CDR3 spans 15 residues. The V gene end was trimmed by 8 bases and the J gene end by 2 bases; junction bases not matched to a gene: 13. For the CDR3, the DNA is TGCAGTTCAAACTCGCGGGGGGCGTTACAAGAGACCCAGTACTTC. Translated, it gives CSSNSRGALQETQYF.

The chain has TRBV6-1 and TRBJ2-7, with TRBD2 matching over 7 bases. The DNA end is more similar to TRBJ2-5, so the J call may be wrong. This CDR3 is 15 amino acids long. The V gene's germline CDR1 is MNHNS and CDR2 SASEGT. CDR3 loop: CASSGELTSWETQYF. The CDR3 nucleotides are TGTGCCAGCAGTGGGGAGTTGACTAGCTGGGAGACCCAGTACTTC.

This clonotype came up many times. The V and J genes are TRBV10-3 and TRBJ2-6; the match to TRBD1 covers 7 bases. CDR3 length: 16 amino acids. Germline values: CDR1 ENHRY, CDR2 SYGVKD. The trim removed 7 bases at V and 0 bases at J, leaving 6 bases unmatched. The CDR3 sequence: CAINRDSGSGANVLTF. CDR3 in DNA: TGTGCCATCAACCGGGACAGCGGCTCTGGGGCCAACGTCCTGACTTTC.

This clonotype occurred once. The chain links TRBV6-5 to TRBJ2-3; a possible D gene is TRBD2 (6 bases). This CDR3 is built from 14 residues. Germline CDR1 reads MNHEY; CDR2 reads SVGAGI. The ends were cut back, 2 bases at V and 13 bases at J, with 19 bases in the middle. The CDR3 reads CASSYDRRGEGEYF. In DNA, the CDR3 is TGTGCCAGCAGTTACGATAGGAGGGGAGAAGGGGAGTATTTT.